This TCR beta chain stems from a study of T-cell reconstitution after alpha-beta-depleted transplantation in children. V gave up 4 bases and J gave up 6 bases; unmatched junction bases: 6. The CDR3 is 14 residues long. Germline-derived CDR1 and CDR2 are SGHRS and YFSETQ. Unique molecular identifiers were incorporated during preparation of the TCRbeta library. TCRdb processed the PCR reads anew with MiXCR; each CDR3 protein has one entry. The sample holds around 80,000 distinct CDR3 sequences, around 18% seen once. The sequence was collected from a male patient between 2 and 10 years old who had a stem cell transplant for acute lymphoblastic leukemia, so the T cells may come from the graft donor. The sample in question was PBMCs, mostly from graft donor cells, obtained 360 days after TCRalphabeta/CD19-depleted stem cell transplant. The rearrangement uses TRBV5-1 and TRBJ2-2; 7 bases match TRBD1. The CDR3 loop reads CASSELTGPGELFF. The DNA for the CDR3 is TGCGCCAGCAGCGAATTGACAGGGCCCGGGGAGCTGTTTTTT.